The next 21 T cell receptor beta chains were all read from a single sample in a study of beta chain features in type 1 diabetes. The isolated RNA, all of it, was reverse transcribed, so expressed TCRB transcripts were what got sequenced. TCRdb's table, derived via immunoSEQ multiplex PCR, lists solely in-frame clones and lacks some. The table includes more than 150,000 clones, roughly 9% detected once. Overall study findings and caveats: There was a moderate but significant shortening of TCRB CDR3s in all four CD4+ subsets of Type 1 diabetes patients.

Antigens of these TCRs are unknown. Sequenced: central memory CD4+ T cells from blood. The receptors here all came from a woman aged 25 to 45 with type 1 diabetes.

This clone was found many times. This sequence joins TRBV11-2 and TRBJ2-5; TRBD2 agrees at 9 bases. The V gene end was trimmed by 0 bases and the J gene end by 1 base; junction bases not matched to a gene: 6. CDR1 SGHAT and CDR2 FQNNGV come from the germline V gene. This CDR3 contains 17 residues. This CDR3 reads CASSLDSLAGIQETQYF. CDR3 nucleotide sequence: TGTGCCAGCAGCTTAGACTCCCTAGCGGGGATCCAAGAGACCCAGTACTTC.

CDR3 DNA: TGCGCCAGCAGCCAATCTGGTAGCGGAGAGGCGGATACGCAGTATTTT. It specifies CASSQSGSGEADTQYF. The V and J genes are TRBV4-1 and TRBJ2-3; a weak D match, TRBD2 (6 bases). This CDR3 spans 16 amino acids. Between the trimmed V and J ends, which lost 2 bases and 6 bases, there was a span of 18 bases. Germline lookup yields CDR1 MGHRA and CDR2 YSYEKL.

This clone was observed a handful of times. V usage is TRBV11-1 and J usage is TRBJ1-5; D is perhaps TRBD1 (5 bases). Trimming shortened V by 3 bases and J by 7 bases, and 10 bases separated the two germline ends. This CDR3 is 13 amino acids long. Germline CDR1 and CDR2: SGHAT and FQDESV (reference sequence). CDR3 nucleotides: TGTGCCAGCAGCTTCAGGGCACACCAGCCCCAGCATTTT. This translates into CASSFRAHQPQHF.

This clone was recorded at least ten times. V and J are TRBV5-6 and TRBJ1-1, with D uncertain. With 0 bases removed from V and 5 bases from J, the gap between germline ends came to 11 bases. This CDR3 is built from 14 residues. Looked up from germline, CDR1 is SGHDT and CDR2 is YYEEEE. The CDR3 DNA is TGTGCCAGCAGCTTGGATCGGAGGGAGACTGAAGCTTTCTTT. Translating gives CASSLDRRETEAFF.

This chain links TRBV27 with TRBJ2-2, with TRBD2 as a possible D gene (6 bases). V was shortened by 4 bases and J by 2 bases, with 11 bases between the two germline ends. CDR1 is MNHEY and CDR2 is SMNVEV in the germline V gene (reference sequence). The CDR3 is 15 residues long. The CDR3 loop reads CASSSRRANTGELFF. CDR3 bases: TGTGCCAGCAGTTCACGGAGGGCCAACACCGGGGAGCTGTTTTTT.

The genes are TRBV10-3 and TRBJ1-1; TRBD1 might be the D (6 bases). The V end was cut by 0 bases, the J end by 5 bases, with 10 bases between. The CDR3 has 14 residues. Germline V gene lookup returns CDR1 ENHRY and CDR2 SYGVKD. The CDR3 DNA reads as TGTGCCATCAGTGAGTCGGGGGCACGGACTGAAGCTTTCTTT. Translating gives CAISESGARTEAFF.

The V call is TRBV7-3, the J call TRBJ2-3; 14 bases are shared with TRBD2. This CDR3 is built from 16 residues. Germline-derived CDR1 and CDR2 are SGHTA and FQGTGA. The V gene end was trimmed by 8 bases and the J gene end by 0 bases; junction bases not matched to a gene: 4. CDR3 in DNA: TGTGCCAGCGGGACTAGCGGGAGCCTAAGCACAGATACGCAGTATTTT. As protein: CASGTSGSLSTDTQYF. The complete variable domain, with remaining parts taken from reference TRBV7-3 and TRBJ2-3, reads GAGVSQTPSNKVTEKGKYVELRCDPISGHTALYWYRQSLGQGPEFLIYFQGTGAADDSGLPNDRFFAVRPEGSVSTLKIQRTERGDSAVYLCASGTSGSLSTDTQYFGPGTRLTVL.

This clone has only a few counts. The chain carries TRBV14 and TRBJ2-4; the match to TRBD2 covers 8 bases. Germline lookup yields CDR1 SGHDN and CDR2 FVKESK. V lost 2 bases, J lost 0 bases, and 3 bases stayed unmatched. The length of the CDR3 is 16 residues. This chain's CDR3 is CASSQSSGRAKNIQYF. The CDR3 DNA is TGTGCCAGCAGCCAATCTAGCGGGCGAGCCAAAAACATTCAGTACTTC.

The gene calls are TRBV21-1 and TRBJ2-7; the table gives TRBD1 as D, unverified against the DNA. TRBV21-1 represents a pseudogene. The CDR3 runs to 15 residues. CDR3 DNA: TGTGCCAGCAGCGATCCCCGGGACAAACCCTACGAGCAGTACTTC. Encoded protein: CASSDPRDKPYEQYF.

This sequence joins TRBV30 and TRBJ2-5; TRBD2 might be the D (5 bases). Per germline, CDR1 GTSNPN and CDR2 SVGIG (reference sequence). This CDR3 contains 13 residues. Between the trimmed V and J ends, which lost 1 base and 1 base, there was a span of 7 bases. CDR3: CAWSGLAQETQYF. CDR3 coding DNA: TGTGCCTGGAGTGGGCTAGCCCAAGAGACCCAGTACTTC. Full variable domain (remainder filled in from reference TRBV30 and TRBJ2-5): SQTIHQWPATLVQPVGSPLSLECTVEGTSNPNLYWYRQAAGRGLQLLFYSVGIGQISSEVPQNLSASRPQDRQFILSSKKLLLSDSGFYLCAWSGLAQETQYFGPGTRLLVL.

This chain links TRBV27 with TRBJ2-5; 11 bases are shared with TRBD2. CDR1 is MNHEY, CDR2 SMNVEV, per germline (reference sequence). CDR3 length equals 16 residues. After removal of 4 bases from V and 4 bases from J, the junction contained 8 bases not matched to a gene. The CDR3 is CASSSGLAGGGETQYF. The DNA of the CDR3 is TGTGCCAGCAGTTCCGGACTAGCGGGTGGTGGAGAGACCCAGTACTTC.

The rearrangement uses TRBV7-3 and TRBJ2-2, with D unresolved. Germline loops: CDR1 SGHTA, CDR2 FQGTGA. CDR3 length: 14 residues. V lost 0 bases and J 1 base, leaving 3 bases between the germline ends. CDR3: CASSLTRNTGELFF. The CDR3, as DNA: TGTGCCAGCAGCTTAACCCGGAACACCGGGGAGCTGTTTTTT.

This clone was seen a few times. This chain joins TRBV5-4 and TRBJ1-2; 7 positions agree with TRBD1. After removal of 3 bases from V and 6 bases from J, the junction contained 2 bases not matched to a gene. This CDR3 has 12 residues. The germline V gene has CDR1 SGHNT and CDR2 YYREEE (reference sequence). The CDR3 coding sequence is TGTGCCAGCAGCTGGGACAGCAATGGCTACACCTTC. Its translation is CASSWDSNGYTF.

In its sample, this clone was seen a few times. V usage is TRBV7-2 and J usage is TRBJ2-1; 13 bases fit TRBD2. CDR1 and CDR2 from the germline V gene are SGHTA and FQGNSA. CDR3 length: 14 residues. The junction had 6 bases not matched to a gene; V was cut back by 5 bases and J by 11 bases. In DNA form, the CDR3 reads TGTGCCAGCAGCATCGGGACTAGCGGGACCAAGCAGTTCTTC. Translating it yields CASSIGTSGTKQFF.

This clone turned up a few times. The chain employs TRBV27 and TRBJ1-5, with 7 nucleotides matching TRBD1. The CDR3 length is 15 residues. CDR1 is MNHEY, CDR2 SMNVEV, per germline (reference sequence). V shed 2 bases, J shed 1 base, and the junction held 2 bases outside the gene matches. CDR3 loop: CASSLGTASNQPQHF. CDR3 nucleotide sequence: TGTGCCAGCAGTTTAGGGACAGCCAGCAATCAGCCCCAGCATTTT.

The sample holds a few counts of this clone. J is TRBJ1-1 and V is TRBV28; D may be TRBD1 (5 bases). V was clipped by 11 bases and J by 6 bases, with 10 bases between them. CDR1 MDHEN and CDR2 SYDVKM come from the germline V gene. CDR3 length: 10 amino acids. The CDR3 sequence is CASGGAEAFF. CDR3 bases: TGTGCCTCCGGGGGGGCTGAAGCTTTCTTT.

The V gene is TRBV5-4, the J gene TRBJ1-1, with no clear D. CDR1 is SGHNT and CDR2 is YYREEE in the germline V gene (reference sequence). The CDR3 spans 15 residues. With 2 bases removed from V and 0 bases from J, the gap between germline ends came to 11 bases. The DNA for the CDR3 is TGTGCCAGCAGCTTACGACCAGGCATGAACACTGAAGCTTTCTTT. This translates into CASSLRPGMNTEAFF.

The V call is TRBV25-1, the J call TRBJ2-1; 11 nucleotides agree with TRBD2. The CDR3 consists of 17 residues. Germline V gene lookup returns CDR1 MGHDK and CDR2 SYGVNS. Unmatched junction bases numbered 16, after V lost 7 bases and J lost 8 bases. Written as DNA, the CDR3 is TGTGCCAGCATGAACTCCGAGACTAGCGGGACCCTGTATGAGCAGTTCTTC. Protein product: CASMNSETSGTLYEQFF.

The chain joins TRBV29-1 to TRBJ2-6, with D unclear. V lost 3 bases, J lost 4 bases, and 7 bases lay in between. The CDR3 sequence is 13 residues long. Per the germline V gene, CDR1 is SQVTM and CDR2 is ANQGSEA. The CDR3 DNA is TGCAGCGTTGATGTAGCCGGGGCCAACGTCCTGACTTTC. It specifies CSVDVAGANVLTF.

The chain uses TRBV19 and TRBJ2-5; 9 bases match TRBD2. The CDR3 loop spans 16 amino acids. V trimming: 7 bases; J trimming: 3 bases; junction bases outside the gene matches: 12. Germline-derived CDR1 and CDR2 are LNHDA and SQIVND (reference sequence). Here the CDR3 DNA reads TGTGCCAGTAAACTTAGAGCGGGAGGTGGAGAAGAGACCCAGTACTTC. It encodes CASKLRAGGGEETQYF.

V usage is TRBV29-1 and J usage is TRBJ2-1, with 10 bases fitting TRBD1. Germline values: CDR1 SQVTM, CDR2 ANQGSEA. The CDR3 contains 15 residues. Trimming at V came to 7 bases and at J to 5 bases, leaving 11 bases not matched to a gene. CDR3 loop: CSAVRDRGEDNEQFF. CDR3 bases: TGCAGCGCCGTTCGGGACAGGGGTGAAGACAATGAGCAGTTCTTC.